This T cell receptor (beta chain) was sequenced in a study of blood T cell repertoires in COVID-19. About the research overall: COVID-19 samples from acute and convalescent phases originated in the United States, Italy and Spain.

Source study methods: Amplification of reference gene primers was used by the study to estimate nucleated cell counts. Data came from immunoSEQ multiplex PCR; TCRdb stores just in-frame clones and leaves some out. The DNA gave D and trimming, while V, J and clone size come from that table. This table has fewer than 400,000 clones, roughly 90% appearing once. Germline assignment: CDR1 SGHTA and CDR2 FQGNSA. The V gene lost 2 bases and the J gene lost 6 bases, with 16 bases spanning the gap. The CDR3 has 15 residues. Individuals aged roughly 18 to 100 years were recruited from about two dozen US areas. Symptom resolution, clearance, or two negative PCRs marked the recovered donors of Cohort 3.

This sequence originates from a woman in her 30s who had recovered from COVID-19. The material sequenced was PBMCs or T cells enriched from blood (not recorded which). The rearrangement uses TRBV7-2 and TRBJ1-1; D may be TRBD1 (5 bases). CDR3 DNA sequence: TGTGCCAGCAGCTTAAGTAGGGGAGGGTGGGCTGAAGCTTTCTTT. Translated, it gives CASSLSRGGWAEAFF.